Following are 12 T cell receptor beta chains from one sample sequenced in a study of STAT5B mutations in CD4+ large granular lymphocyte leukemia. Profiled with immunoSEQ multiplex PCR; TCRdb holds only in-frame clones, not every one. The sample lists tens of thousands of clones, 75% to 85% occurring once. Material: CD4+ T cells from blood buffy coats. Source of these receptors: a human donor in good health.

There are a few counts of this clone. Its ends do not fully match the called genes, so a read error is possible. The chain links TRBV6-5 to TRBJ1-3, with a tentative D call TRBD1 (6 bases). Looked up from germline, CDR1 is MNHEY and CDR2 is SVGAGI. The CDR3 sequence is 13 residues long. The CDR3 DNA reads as TGTGCCAGCAGTTACGGCACTACAGGGCACCCGCATTTT. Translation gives CASSYGTTGHPHF.

The CDR3 reads CASSQTGTGGQETQYF. The DNA of the CDR3 is TGTGCCAGCAGCCAGACGGGGACAGGTGGACAAGAGACCCAGTACTTC. The gene calls are TRBV11-1 and TRBJ2-5, with TRBD1 identical over 8 bases. Germline assignment: CDR1 SGHAT and CDR2 FQDESV (reference sequence). The CDR3 runs to 16 residues. V trimming: 5 bases; J trimming: 2 bases; junction bases outside the gene matches: 10.

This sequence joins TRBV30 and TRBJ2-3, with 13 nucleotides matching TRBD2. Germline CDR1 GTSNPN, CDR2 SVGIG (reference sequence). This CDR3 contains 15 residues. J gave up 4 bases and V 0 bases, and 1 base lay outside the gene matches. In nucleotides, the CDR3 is TGTGCCTGGAGTGTACTAGCGGGAGGGTCAGATACGCAGTATTTT. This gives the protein CAWSVLAGGSDTQYF. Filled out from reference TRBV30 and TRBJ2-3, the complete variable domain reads SQTIHQWPATLVQPVGSPLSLECTVEGTSNPNLYWYRQAAGRGLQLLFYSVGIGQISSEVPQNLSASRPQDRQFILSSKKLLLSDSGFYLCAWSVLAGGSDTQYFGPGTRLTVL.

This chain's CDR3 is CASSLDSTDTQYF. DNA of the CDR3: TGTGCCAGCAGCTTAGATAGCACAGATACGCAGTATTTT. The chain employs TRBV11-3 and TRBJ2-3; D ambiguous. V was shortened by 0 bases and J by 0 bases, with 1 base between the two germline ends. The length of the CDR3 is 13 residues. Per germline, CDR1 SGHNT and CDR2 YENEEA.

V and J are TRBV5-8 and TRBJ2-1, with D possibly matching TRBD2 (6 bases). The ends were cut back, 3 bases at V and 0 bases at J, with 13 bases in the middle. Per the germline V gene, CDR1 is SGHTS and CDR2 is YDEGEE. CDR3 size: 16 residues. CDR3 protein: CASSSPSGSSYNEQFF. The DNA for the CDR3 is TGTGCCAGCAGCTCCCCTTCCGGGAGCTCCTACAATGAGCAGTTCTTC.

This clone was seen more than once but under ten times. CDR3 DNA: TGTGCCAGCAGTTTATTTTCCGCCCGGGATTTCAAGCATTTT. This sequence encodes CASSLFSARDFKHF. The chain couples TRBV28 to TRBJ1-5; D gene uncertain. From germline, CDR1 is MDHEN and CDR2 SYDVKM. V shed 1 base and J shed 14 bases, with 18 bases lying between them. This CDR3 spans 14 amino acids. Together with reference TRBV28 and TRBJ1-5, the CDR3 gives the full variable domain: DVKVTQSSRYLVKRTGEKVFLECVQDMDHENMFWYRQDPGLGLRLIYFSYDVKMKEKGDIPEGYSVSREKKERFSLILESASTNQTSMYLCASSLFSARDFKHFGDGTRLSIL.

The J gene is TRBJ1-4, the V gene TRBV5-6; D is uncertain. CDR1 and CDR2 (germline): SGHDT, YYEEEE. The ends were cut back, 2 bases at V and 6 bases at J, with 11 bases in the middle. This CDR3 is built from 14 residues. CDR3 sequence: CASSLPPSDEKLFF. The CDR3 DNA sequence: TGTGCCAGCAGCTTACCCCCATCTGATGAAAAACTGTTTTTT. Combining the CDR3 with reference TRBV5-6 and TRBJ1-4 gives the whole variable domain DAGVTQSPTHLIKTRGQQVTLRCSPKSGHDTVSWYQQALGQGPQFIFQYYEEEERQRGNFPDRFSGHQFPNYSSELNVNALLLGDSALYLCASSLPPSDEKLFFGSGTQLSVL.

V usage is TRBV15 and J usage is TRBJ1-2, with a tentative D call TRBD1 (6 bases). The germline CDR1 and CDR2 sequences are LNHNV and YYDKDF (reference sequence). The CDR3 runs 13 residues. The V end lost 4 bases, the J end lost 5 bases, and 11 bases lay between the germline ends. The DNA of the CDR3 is TGTGCCACCAGCAAAACGCAGGGGTATGGCTACACCTTC. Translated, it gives CATSKTQGYGYTF.

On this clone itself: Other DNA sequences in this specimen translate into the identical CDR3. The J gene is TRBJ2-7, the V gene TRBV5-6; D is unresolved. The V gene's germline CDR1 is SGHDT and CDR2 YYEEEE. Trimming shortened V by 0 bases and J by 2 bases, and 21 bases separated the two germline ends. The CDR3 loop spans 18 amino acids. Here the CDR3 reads CASSLASKPGRVAYEQYF. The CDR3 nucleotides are TGTGCCAGCAGCTTGGCGTCAAAACCGGGTCGAGTCGCCTACGAGCAGTACTTC. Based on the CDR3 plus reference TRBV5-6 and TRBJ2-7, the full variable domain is DAGVTQSPTHLIKTRGQQVTLRCSPKSGHDTVSWYQQALGQGPQFIFQYYEEEERQRGNFPDRFSGHQFPNYSSELNVNALLLGDSALYLCASSLASKPGRVAYEQYFGPGTRLTVT.

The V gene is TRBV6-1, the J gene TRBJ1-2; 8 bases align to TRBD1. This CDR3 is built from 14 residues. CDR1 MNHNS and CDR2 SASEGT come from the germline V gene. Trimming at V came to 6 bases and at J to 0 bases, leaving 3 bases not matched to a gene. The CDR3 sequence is CASSPGGPNYGYTF. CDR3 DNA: TGTGCCAGCAGCCCAGGGGGCCCTAACTATGGCTACACCTTC.

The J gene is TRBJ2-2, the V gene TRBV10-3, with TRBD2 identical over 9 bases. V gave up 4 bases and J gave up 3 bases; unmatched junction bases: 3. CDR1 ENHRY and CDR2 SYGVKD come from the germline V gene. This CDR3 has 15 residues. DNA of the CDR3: TGTGCCATCAGTGCGGCGGGAGGGGACACCGGGGAGCTGTTTTTT. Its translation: CAISAAGGDTGELFF.

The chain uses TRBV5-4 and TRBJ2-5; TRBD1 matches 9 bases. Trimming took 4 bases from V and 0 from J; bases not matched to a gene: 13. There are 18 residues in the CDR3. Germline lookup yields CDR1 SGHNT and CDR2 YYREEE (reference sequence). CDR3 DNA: TGTGCCAGCAGCACGGGACGACCGGGACAGGGATACCAAGAGACCCAGTACTTC. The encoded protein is CASSTGRPGQGYQETQYF.